This T cell receptor (beta chain) comes out of a study of CD8+ T cells in alopecia areata. Turning to the study itself: Patients in the treated group were given tofacitinib by mouth, 5 to 10 mg twice a day. After 6 to 18 months of tofacitinib, follow-up continued 6 months off drug.

Alopecia areata patients provided lesional scalp punch biopsies and peripheral blood. PBMCs were stained for CD3, CD4 and CD8, and CD4+ and CD8+ T cells were sorted. It was cDNA, reverse transcribed from extracted RNA, that served as the sequencing template. The assay was immunoSEQ multiplex PCR, and TCRdb's table has in-frame clones only and misses some. The sample includes roughly 120,000 clones, roughly two fifths of them seen just once. This CDR3 is built from 13 residues. Trimming shortened V by 4 bases and J by 4 bases, and 10 bases separated the two germline ends. The V gene's germline CDR1 is SGHRS and CDR2 YFSETQ.

The specimen sequenced was CD4+ T cells sorted from blood. The V call is TRBV5-1, the J call TRBJ2-3; perhaps TRBD1 as D (6 bases). This clonotype originated in a human donor with alopecia areata. The CDR3 sequence is CASSHRAADTQYF. In nucleotides, the CDR3 is TGCGCCAGCAGCCACAGGGCCGCAGATACGCAGTATTTT.